The 8 T cell receptor beta chains below all came from one sample that was sequenced in a study of blood T cells in healthy people across ages. Sample-barcoded 5' priming and a J-beta primer mix drove a second PCR of about 6 to 12 cycles. Using its own MiXCR run on the 5' RACE reads, TCRdb lists one record per CDR3 protein. The sample holds about 1.8 million distinct CDR3 sequences; less than 50% are singletons and the top ten take 2.1%. The sequencing input was blood. The receptors originated from a woman aged 40 to 50 in good health.

This clonotype was seen a handful of times. The V call is TRBV29-1, the J call TRBJ2-6, with a weak D call TRBD1 (5 bases). The germline gives CDR1 SQVTM, CDR2 ANQGSEA. The V gene lost 2 bases and the J gene lost 0 bases, with 17 bases spanning the gap. This CDR3 spans 18 amino acids. CDR3 protein: CSVEWGRKGTSGANVLTF. In DNA form, the CDR3 reads TGCAGCGTTGAATGGGGCAGGAAGGGAACCTCTGGGGCCAACGTCCTGACTTTC.

CDR3 sequence: CASSPEQYEQYF. As DNA, the CDR3 is TGTGCCAGCAGCCCCGAACAATACGAGCAGTACTTC. The chain carries TRBV4-2 and TRBJ2-4; D gene uncertain. The J call is in doubt because the DNA end fits TRBJ2-7 better. Germline assignment: CDR1 LGHNA and CDR2 YNFKEQ. This CDR3 is built from 12 residues.

V is TRBV7-3 and J is TRBJ2-5, with 15 bases identical to TRBD2. With 5 bases clipped from V and 5 bases from J, the junction kept 9 bases outside the gene matches. CDR1 SGHTA and CDR2 FQGTGA come from the germline V gene. The CDR3 loop spans 17 amino acids. The CDR3, as DNA: TGTGCCAGCAGCCGGGGACTAGCGGGGGGTGATAGGGAGACCCAGTACTTC. Amino acid sequence: CASSRGLAGGDRETQYF.

This sequence joins TRBV7-6 and TRBJ2-5, with D tentatively TRBD1 (5 bases). The CDR3 contains 18 residues. Germline lookup yields CDR1 SGHVS and CDR2 FNYEAQ. The V and J ends lost 1 base and 1 base respectively, with 19 bases between them. Here the CDR3 reads CASSLVGHLGRSQETQYF. CDR3 nucleotide sequence: TGTGCCAGCAGCTTAGTTGGACATCTCGGCCGGAGCCAAGAGACCCAGTACTTC.

V is TRBV6-2 or TRBV6-3 and J is TRBJ1-2; possible D gene TRBD1, 5 bases. Trimming left V 2 bases short and J 2 bases short, with 24 bases between. Germline lookup yields CDR1 MNHEY and CDR2 SVGEGT. CDR3 length: 19 amino acids. The CDR3 reads CASSYHSPPSGPSNYGYTF. The DNA for the CDR3 is TGTGCCAGCAGTTACCATAGCCCCCCCTCGGGACCGTCCAACTATGGCTACACCTTC.

This clonotype was detected only a few times. The J gene is TRBJ2-1, the V gene TRBV25-1; 12 bases align to TRBD2. Trimming took 5 bases from V and 9 from J; bases not matched to a gene: 8. Germline V CDR1 and CDR2: MGHDK, SYGVNS. The length of the CDR3 is 15 residues. CDR3 nucleotides: TGTGCCAGCAGTCCACTAGCGGGGGGACAGGGTGAGCAGTTCTTC. Encoded protein: CASSPLAGGQGEQFF.

This chain joins TRBV5-1 and TRBJ1-3, with D unresolved. Germline V gives CDR1 SGHRS, CDR2 YFSETQ. This CDR3 comprises 15 residues. V lost 0 bases and J 0 bases, leaving 7 bases between the germline ends. CDR3 amino acids: CASSLVGNSGNTIYF. CDR3 DNA sequence: TGCGCCAGCAGCTTGGTGGGAAACTCTGGAAACACCATATATTTT.

Only a few counts were recorded for this clonotype. This rearrangement joins TRBV10-3 to TRBJ2-1, with 12 bases fitting TRBD2. Trimming removed 2 bases from V and 14 bases from J; junction bases left unmatched: 7. CDR1 is ENHRY and CDR2 is SYGVKD in the germline V gene. The CDR3 contains 14 residues. This CDR3 reads CAISEPRTSGVEFF. The CDR3 DNA is TGTGCCATCAGTGAGCCCCGGACTAGCGGGGTGGAGTTCTTC.